This T cell receptor (beta chain) was documented in a study of graft-versus-host responses after intestinal transplantation. Study information: Multivisceral, liver-intestinal, or isolated intestinal grafts were transplanted into recipients. Recipients across the board were started on anti-thymocyte globulin induction, then kept on tacrolimus and steroids for around three years. Overall study results and limits: Individuals who had graft-donor T cell macrochimerism had allografts that showed high graft-versus-host to host-versus-graft clonal ratios. Analysis identified GvH clones in recipient marrow, with some appearing first in ileum or blood.

The V and J ends lost 5 bases and 5 bases, in that order; junction bases with no gene match: 8. The CDR3 totals 14 residues. Germline V gene lookup returns CDR1 SGHVS and CDR2 FQNEAQ. About this clone itself: What it recognizes is unknown.

Sequencing was performed with immunoSEQ multiplex PCR; in TCRdb, only in-frame clones are kept and a portion is missing. The sample lists more than 70,000 clones; around 93% were seen once. The sequenced sample was unstimulated CD8+ T cells sorted from spleen or lymph node cells, obtained before transplant. The sequence was obtained from a human donor who was the organ donor for an intestinal transplant. The chain couples TRBV7-8 to TRBJ2-5; 7 bases are shared with TRBD1. The CDR3 region is CASSRYRGWETQYF. The CDR3 DNA is TGTGCCAGCAGCCGTTACAGGGGTTGGGAGACCCAGTACTTC.